This T cell receptor beta chain comes out of a study of identical twins. Each CDR3 protein is one row after TCRdb ran MiXCR on the 5' RACE reads. The table lists under 350,000 distinct CDR3 sequences, roughly 9% of them singletons. V gave up 5 bases and J gave up 0 bases; unmatched junction bases: 13. The length of the CDR3 is 18 residues. The V gene's germline CDR1 is SGHAT and CDR2 FQNNGV. The same data also contributed to another study, on yellow fever vaccine responses in identical twins.

The genes are TRBV11-2 and TRBJ2-3; 8 bases map to TRBD2. The TCR was taken from a woman younger than 35 in good health. Sequenced sample: CD8+ T cells sorted from blood. The CDR3 DNA is TGTGCCAGCAGCCCTCGGCGCGGGGGGTATTCTAGCACAGATACGCAGTATTTT. Translation gives CASSPRRGGYSSTDTQYF.